This is a list of T cell receptor beta chains from one sample in a study of cytomegalovirus exposure and HLA in healthy donors. Generated by immunoSEQ multiplex PCR, the TCRdb table keeps only in-frame clones and is missing some. The sample lists under 200,000 clones; approximately 81% were seen once. Sequenced input: PBMCs. The receptors come from a female donor in good health and CMV-seronegative. The CDR3 runs from the conserved cysteine through the conserved F or W. The order of the fields is CDR3 length, V gene, D gene, clone size, J gene, CDR3 DNA, CDR3 protein. The D gene is left open where the match is weak. Size is stated for part of the rows, as once, few or many counts, or as a class when the clone is expanded.

length: 14; V: TRBV28; D: .; size: .; J: TRBJ2-3; DNA: TGTGCCAGCAGTCCCCCTACAGGGCCGGATACGCAGTATTTT; CDR3: CASSPPTGPDTQYF
length: 17; V: TRBV11-2; D: TRBD1; size: .; J: TRBJ1-6; DNA: TGTGCCAGCAGACGACCCGGGACAGGGGTTATGAATTCACCCCTCCACTTT; CDR3: CASRRPGTGVMNSPLHF
length: 12; V: TRBV18; D: TRBD1; size: .; J: TRBJ2-3; DNA: TGTGCCAGTTACAGGGGGAAAGATACGCAGTATTTT; CDR3: CASYRGKDTQYF
length: 12; V: TRBV6-5; D: TRBD1; size: .; J: TRBJ2-5; DNA: TGTGCCACAAGGCAGGGGGACGAGACCCAGTACTTC; CDR3: CATRQGDETQYF
length: 12; V: TRBV28; D: .; size: .; J: TRBJ2-5; DNA: TGTGCCAGCAGAACGGGGGCGGGGGAGCAGTACTTC; CDR3: CASRTGAGEQYF
length: 15; V: TRBV28; D: TRBD1; size: .; J: TRBJ2-5; DNA: TGTGCCAGCAGTAAAACGACAGGGGGCGCCGAGACCCAGTACTTC; CDR3: CASSKTTGGAETQYF
length: 18; V: TRBV7-9; D: TRBD2; size: .; J: TRBJ2-1; DNA: TGTGCCAGCAGCTTATGGGTGAGGACTAGCGGGAGCAACAATGAGCAGTTCTTC; CDR3: CASSLWVRTSGSNNEQFF
length: 11; V: TRBV20-1; D: .; size: .; J: TRBJ2-7; DNA: TGCAGTGCTAGTCGTCTAGGCGAGCAGTACTTC; CDR3: CSASRLGEQYF
length: 15; V: TRBV9; D: .; size: .; J: TRBJ1-3; DNA: TGTGCCAGCAGCGCAAGCCCGGGTCCTGGAAACACCATATATTTT; CDR3: CASSASPGPGNTIYF
length: 15; V: TRBV4-1; D: TRBD2; size: .; J: TRBJ2-1; DNA: TGCGCCAGCAGCCAGCCCGGGGTAGCGGGCAATGAGCAGTTCTTC; CDR3: CASSQPGVAGNEQFF
length: 11; V: TRBV6-5; D: .; size: .; J: TRBJ1-1; DNA: TGTGCCAGCAGGTCCTCAGGGGAAGCTTTCTTT; CDR3: CASRSSGEAFF
length: 17; V: TRBV9; D: .; size: once; J: TRBJ1-3; DNA: TGTGCCAGCAGCCCGGGACTCCGAGGGGACTCTGGAAACACCATATATTTT; CDR3: CASSPGLRGDSGNTIYF
length: 12; V: TRBV15; D: .; size: .; J: TRBJ1-5; DNA: TGTGCCACCAGCAGAGATTTACAGCCCCAGCATTTT; CDR3: CATSRDLQPQHF
length: 15; V: TRBV2; D: .; size: .; J: TRBJ1-5; DNA: TGTGCCAGCAGTGCCGATTATACAGGGTATCAGCCCCAGCATTTT; CDR3: CASSADYTGYQPQHF
length: 16; V: TRBV27; D: .; size: .; J: TRBJ2-7; DNA: TGTGCCAGCAGCACCCGTCAGGGGTCCCCGGGCCACGAGCAGTACTTC; CDR3: CASSTRQGSPGHEQYF
length: 11; V: TRBV20-1; D: .; size: .; J: TRBJ1-5; DNA: TGCAGTGCGTCGGAGGATCAGCCCCAGCATTTT; CDR3: CSASEDQPQHF
length: 12; V: TRBV7-2; D: .; size: .; J: TRBJ2-5; DNA: TGTGCCAGCAGCTTAGCGCGGGAGACCCAGTACTTC; CDR3: CASSLARETQYF
length: 14; V: TRBV6-1; D: .; size: .; J: TRBJ2-7; DNA: TGTGCCAGCAGTACGCAGGGGCAGATCCACGAGCAGTACTTC; CDR3: CASSTQGQIHEQYF
length: 16; V: TRBV12-1; D: .; size: .; J: TRBJ2-1; DNA: TGTGCCAGCAGCTTTGCACTAGCTGACCCCCGGAATGAGCAGTTCTTC; CDR3: CASSFALADPRNEQFF
length: 13; V: TRBV6-1; D: TRBD2; size: .; J: TRBJ2-7; DNA: TGTGCCAGCACGGCGGGGGGATCATACGAGCAGTACTTC; CDR3: CASTAGGSYEQYF
length: 14; V: TRBV4-2; D: .; size: .; J: TRBJ2-7; DNA: TGTGCCAGCCGTGGACAGTACAACTCCTACGAGCAGTACTTC; CDR3: CASRGQYNSYEQYF
length: 15; V: TRBV9; D: TRBD2; size: .; J: TRBJ2-5; DNA: TGTGCCAGCAGCGCCCAGAGCGGGAGCGGGGGGACCCAGTACTTC; CDR3: CASSAQSGSGGTQYF
length: 15; V: TRBV7-9; D: .; size: .; J: TRBJ1-3; DNA: TGTGCCGAGTGCCCGAGCACCAACTCTGGAAACACCATATATTTT; CDR3: CAECPSTNSGNTIYF
length: 16; V: TRBV4-3; D: TRBD2; size: .; J: TRBJ2-1; DNA: TGCGCCAGCAGCCAAGGGGGCGGGAGGGCCTTCGGTGAGCAGTTCTTC; CDR3: CASSQGGGRAFGEQFF
length: 14; V: TRBV30; D: .; size: .; J: TRBJ2-5; DNA: TGTGCCTGGAGTGTCAGGACAGTCCAAGAGACCCAGTACTTC; CDR3: CAWSVRTVQETQYF
length: 16; V: TRBV9; D: TRBD1; size: .; J: TRBJ2-3; DNA: TGTGCCAGCAGCGTAGAGGGACAGGGGGCGTCAGATACGCAGTATTTT; CDR3: CASSVEGQGASDTQYF
length: 15; V: TRBV7-8; D: .; size: .; J: TRBJ1-5; DNA: TGTGCCAGCAGCTTATCTGGGGGGGGAGATCAGCCCCAGCATTTT; CDR3: CASSLSGGGDQPQHF
length: 12; V: TRBV5-1; D: .; size: .; J: TRBJ1-1; DNA: TGCGCCAGCAGCTTACGGGGGACTGAAGCTTTCTTT; CDR3: CASSLRGTEAFF
length: 15; V: TRBV28; D: .; size: once; J: TRBJ2-3; DNA: TGTGCCAGCAGTTTAACGGGAGCTACCACAGATACGCAGTATTTT; CDR3: CASSLTGATTDTQYF
length: 14; V: TRBV5-4; D: .; size: .; J: TRBJ1-3; DNA: TGTGCCAGCAGCTTGGGACAGACTGGAAACACCATATATTTT; CDR3: CASSLGQTGNTIYF
length: 15; V: TRBV4-3; D: .; size: once; J: TRBJ2-5; DNA: TGCGCCAGCAGCCAAGTATCCCGGGGCCAAGAGACCCAGTACTTC; CDR3: CASSQVSRGQETQYF
length: 14; V: TRBV15; D: TRBD1; size: .; J: TRBJ2-5; DNA: TGTGCCACCAACGCACAGGGGGCGTGGGAGACCCAGTACTTC; CDR3: CATNAQGAWETQYF
length: 14; V: TRBV18; D: .; size: .; J: TRBJ2-1; DNA: TGTGCCAGCTCGTACGGCGGCTCCTACAATGAGCAGTTCTTC; CDR3: CASSYGGSYNEQFF
length: 15; V: TRBV18; D: .; size: .; J: TRBJ2-7; DNA: TGTGCCAGCTCACCCAAAAACGACAGAAAGTACGAGCAGTACTTC; CDR3: CASSPKNDRKYEQYF
length: 17; V: TRBV7-9; D: .; size: .; J: TRBJ2-2; DNA: TGTGCCAGCAGCGAGCCCCCGCGGGGCCTAGTAGGTGGGGAGCTGTTTTTT; CDR3: CASSEPPRGLVGGELFF
length: 13; V: TRBV18; D: .; size: .; J: TRBJ1-1; DNA: TGTGCCAGCTCACCACTTAGTGACACTGAAGCTTTCTTT; CDR3: CASSPLSDTEAFF
length: 15; V: TRBV28; D: .; size: .; J: TRBJ1-3; DNA: TGTGCCAGCCTACCGGCCGACAACTCTGGAAACACCATATATTTT; CDR3: CASLPADNSGNTIYF
length: 17; V: TRBV27; D: .; size: .; J: TRBJ2-6; DNA: TGTGCCTGCAGTTTGGGCCCTCTCTACTCTGGGGCCAACGTCCTGACTTTC; CDR3: CACSLGPLYSGANVLTF
length: 14; V: TRBV18; D: TRBD1; size: .; J: TRBJ2-1; DNA: TGTGCCAGCTCACAGTCGGGACAGACCAATGAGCAGTTCTTC; CDR3: CASSQSGQTNEQFF
length: 13; V: TRBV6-1; D: .; size: .; J: TRBJ1-5; DNA: TGTGCCAGCATCTCCGGGGGCAATCAGCCCCAGCATTTT; CDR3: CASISGGNQPQHF
length: 20; V: TRBV27; D: .; size: .; J: TRBJ2-1; DNA: TGTGCCAGCAGTTGGGCGAGGGCGGGGAGGGGGGCTAGCGCGTACAATGAGCAGTTCTTC; CDR3: CASSWARAGRGASAYNEQFF
length: 15; V: TRBV29-1; D: TRBD2; size: few; J: TRBJ2-1; DNA: TGCAGCGTTGAAGGCCTAGCGGGAGTAGTTAATGAGCAGTTCTTC; CDR3: CSVEGLAGVVNEQFF
length: 13; V: TRBV6-5; D: .; size: .; J: TRBJ1-2; DNA: TGTGCCAGCAGTCCTCCTCAGGGCCGGGGCTACACCTTC; CDR3: CASSPPQGRGYTF
length: 16; V: TRBV2; D: TRBD1; size: once; J: TRBJ1-6; DNA: TGTGCCAGCACCCTCCGTCCGGGACAGCCGTCGGCACCCCTCCACTTT; CDR3: CASTLRPGQPSAPLHF
length: 13; V: TRBV30; D: TRBD1; size: .; J: TRBJ1-2; DNA: TGTGCCTGGGGGGACAGGGGGGTCCATGGCTACACCTTC; CDR3: CAWGDRGVHGYTF
length: 15; V: TRBV9; D: TRBD1; size: .; J: TRBJ1-1; DNA: TGTGCCAGCAGCACCTCCGGGACAGGGTTTACTGAAGCTTTCTTT; CDR3: CASSTSGTGFTEAFF
length: 15; V: TRBV6-4; D: .; size: .; J: TRBJ1-6; DNA: TGTGCCAGCAGAGGAAGCCAGGGGAATAATTCACCCCTCCACTTT; CDR3: CASRGSQGNNSPLHF
length: 15; V: TRBV6-5; D: TRBD2; size: .; J: TRBJ2-5; DNA: TGTGCCAGCAGAACTAGCGGGGGGGGGAGGGAGACCCAGTACTTC; CDR3: CASRTSGGGRETQYF
length: 17; V: TRBV7-6; D: TRBD2; size: .; J: TRBJ2-3; DNA: TGTGCCAGCAGCCCCGGGGCAGCGGGAGGGCCGGCAGATACGCAGTATTTT; CDR3: CASSPGAAGGPADTQYF
length: 18; V: TRBV11-2; D: .; size: .; J: TRBJ2-1; DNA: TGTGCCAGCAGCTTAGTTTACCGGGCCCGGGGCTCCTACAATGAGCAGTTCTTC; CDR3: CASSLVYRARGSYNEQFF
length: 16; V: TRBV5-5; D: TRBD2; size: .; J: TRBJ2-5; DNA: TGTGCCAGCAGCCGCCTTAGCGGGGGGAATCAAGAGACCCAGTACTTC; CDR3: CASSRLSGGNQETQYF
length: 14; V: TRBV7-9; D: TRBD1; size: few; J: TRBJ1-1; DNA: TGTGCCAGCAGCACGGGACAGGGTTGGACTGAAGCTTTCTTT; CDR3: CASSTGQGWTEAFF